The source of this T cell receptor (beta chain) is a study of T cells in Graves' hyperthyroidism and ophthalmopathy. Trimming removed 6 bases from V and 4 bases from J; junction bases left unmatched: 4. This CDR3 has 13 residues. The germline gives CDR1 SNHLY, CDR2 FYNNEI. The study's findings and limits: Among thyroid clonotypes expanded above 0.001, most also appeared in blood.

This clonotype was recorded at least ten times. Its antigen is unidentified. In the ophthalmopathy cohort, Clinical Activity Score was at least 3, NOSPECS grade at least 4, and duration under 3 months. Extraction of PBMCs used 8 to 10 ml of fresh peripheral blood. RNA transcripts yielded amplified TCR beta CDR3 regions. The study used the HTBI primer set for a first-round RT-PCR of the TCR CDR3. TCRdb reanalysed the multiplex PCR reads using MiXCR and keeps one entry per CDR3 protein. The repertoire includes around 530,000 distinct CDR3 sequences, roughly 18% of them detected once, and roughly a sixth sits in the top ten.

The chain recombines TRBV2 with TRBJ1-1; 8 bases line up with TRBD1. The sequenced sample consisted of blood. The TCR was taken from a young woman with Graves' ophthalmopathy. CDR3 amino acids: CASSLQGVTEAFF. As DNA, the CDR3 is TGTGCCAGCAGCTTACAGGGGGTCACTGAAGCTTTCTTT.